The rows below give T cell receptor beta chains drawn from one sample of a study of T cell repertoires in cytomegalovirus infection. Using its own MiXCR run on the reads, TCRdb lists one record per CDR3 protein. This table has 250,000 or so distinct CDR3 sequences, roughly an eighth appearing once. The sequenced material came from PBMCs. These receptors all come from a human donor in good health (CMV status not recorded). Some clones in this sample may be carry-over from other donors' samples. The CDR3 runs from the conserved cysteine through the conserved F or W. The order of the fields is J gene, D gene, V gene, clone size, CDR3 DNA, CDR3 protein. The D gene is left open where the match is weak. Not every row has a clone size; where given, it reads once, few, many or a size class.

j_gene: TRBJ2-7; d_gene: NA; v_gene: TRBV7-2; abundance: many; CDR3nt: TGTGCCAGCAGCTCCACAGGGATTCCCAACGAGCAGTACTTC; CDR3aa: CASSSTGIPNEQYF
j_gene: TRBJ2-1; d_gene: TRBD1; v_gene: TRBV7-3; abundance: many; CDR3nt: TGTGCCAGCAGCTCAAGTTCCGACAGGGAGGAGCAGTTCTTC; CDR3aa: CASSSSSDREEQFF
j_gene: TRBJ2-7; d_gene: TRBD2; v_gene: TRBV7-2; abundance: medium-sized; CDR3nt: TGTGCCAGCAGCCCCCCCCGGGGGGACGAGCAGTACTTC; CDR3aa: CASSPPRGDEQYF
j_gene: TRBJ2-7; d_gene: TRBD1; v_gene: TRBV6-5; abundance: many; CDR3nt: TGTGCCAGCAGACCCGGACAGGGCTCCTACGAGCAGTACTTC; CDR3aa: CASRPGQGSYEQYF
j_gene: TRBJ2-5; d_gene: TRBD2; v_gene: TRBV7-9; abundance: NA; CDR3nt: TGTGCCAGCAGCTTAGCGACTAGCGGGAGGCAAGAGACCCAGTACTTC; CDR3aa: CASSLATSGRQETQYF
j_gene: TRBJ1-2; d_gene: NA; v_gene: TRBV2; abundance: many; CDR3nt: TGTGCCAGCAGTGCCCAGGAAGACTATGGCTACACCTTC; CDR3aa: CASSAQEDYGYTF
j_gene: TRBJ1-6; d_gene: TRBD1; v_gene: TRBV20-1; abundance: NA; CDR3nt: TGCAGTGTCGACAGGGCAGGTTCACCCCTCCACTTT; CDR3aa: CSVDRAGSPLHF
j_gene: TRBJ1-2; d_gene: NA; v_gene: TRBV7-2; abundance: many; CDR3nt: TGTGCCAGCAGCTTAAGGGGGAAAGTTGATGGCTACACCTTC; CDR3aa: CASSLRGKVDGYTF
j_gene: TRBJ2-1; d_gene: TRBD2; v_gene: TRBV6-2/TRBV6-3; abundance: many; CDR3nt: TGTGCCAGCAGACATAGCGGGGGGTTTTACAATGAGCAGTTCTTC; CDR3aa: CASRHSGGFYNEQFF
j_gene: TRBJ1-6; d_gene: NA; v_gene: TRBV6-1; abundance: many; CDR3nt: TGTGCCAGCAGTTTTAGGGGATCCTATAATTCACCCCTCCACTTT; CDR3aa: CASSFRGSYNSPLHF
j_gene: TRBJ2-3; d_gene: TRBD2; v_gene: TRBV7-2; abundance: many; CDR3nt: TGTGCCAGCAGCTTCCCTAGCGGGAGTCAGTATTTT; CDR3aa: CASSFPSGSQYF
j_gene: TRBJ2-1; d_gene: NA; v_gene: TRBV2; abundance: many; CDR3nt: TGTGCCAGCAGGGATAGTTCGCAGGGGTATGAGCAGTTCTTC; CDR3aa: CASRDSSQGYEQFF
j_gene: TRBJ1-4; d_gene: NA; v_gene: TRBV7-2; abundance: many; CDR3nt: TGTGCCAGCAGCTTAGAATATAAATCGGGTGAAAAACTGTTTTTT; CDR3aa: CASSLEYKSGEKLFF
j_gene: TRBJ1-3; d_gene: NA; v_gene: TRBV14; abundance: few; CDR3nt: TGTGCCAGCAGCCGACAGGAAAGCTCTGGAAACACCATATATTTT; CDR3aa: CASSRQESSGNTIYF
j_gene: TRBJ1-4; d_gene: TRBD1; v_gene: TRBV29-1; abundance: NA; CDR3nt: TGCAGCGTCGCATACTTCACCGGGACAGGGGTTGAAAAACTGTTTTTT; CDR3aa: CSVAYFTGTGVEKLFF
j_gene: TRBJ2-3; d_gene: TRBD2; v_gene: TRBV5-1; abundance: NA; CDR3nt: TGCGCCAGTTCGACTAGCGGGAGGTCAGGCACGCAGTATTTT; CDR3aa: CASSTSGRSGTQYF
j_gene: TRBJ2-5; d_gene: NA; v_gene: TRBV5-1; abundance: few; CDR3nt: TGCGCCAGCAGCTTGGTAGGGGCTAGAGGCGGAGGGGAGACCCAGTACTTC; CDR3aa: CASSLVGARGGGETQYF
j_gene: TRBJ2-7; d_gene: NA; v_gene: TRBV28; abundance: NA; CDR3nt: TGTGCCAGCAGTTCCAGCGGCCCACCCTCCTACGAGCAGTACTTC; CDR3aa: CASSSSGPPSYEQYF
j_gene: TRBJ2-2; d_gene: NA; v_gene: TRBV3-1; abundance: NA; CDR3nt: TGTGCCAGCAGCCCCAGGAGGCGTGGGGAGGAGCTGTTTTTT; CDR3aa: CASSPRRRGEELFF
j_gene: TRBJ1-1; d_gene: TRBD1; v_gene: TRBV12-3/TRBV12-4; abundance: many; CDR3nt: TGTGCCAGCAGGGGCAGACAGGGAGGGGGCCTTGAAGCTTTCTTT; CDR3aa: CASRGRQGGGLEAFF
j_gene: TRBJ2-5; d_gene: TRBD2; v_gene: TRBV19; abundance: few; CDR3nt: TGTGCCAGTAGTACGGGGGGTCCCCAAGAGACCCAGTACTTC; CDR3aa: CASSTGGPQETQYF
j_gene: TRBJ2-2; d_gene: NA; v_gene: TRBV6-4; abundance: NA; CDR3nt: TGTGCCAGCAGTGACTCCCCGTCGACCGGGGAGCTGTTTTTT; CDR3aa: CASSDSPSTGELFF
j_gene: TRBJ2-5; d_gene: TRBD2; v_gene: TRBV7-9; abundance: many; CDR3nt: TGTGCCAGCACCAAGGGACTAGCGGGGGGACAAGAGACCCAGTACTTC; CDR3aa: CASTKGLAGGQETQYF
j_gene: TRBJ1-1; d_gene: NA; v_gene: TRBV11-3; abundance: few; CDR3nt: TGTGCCAGCAGCCCATACAGGGCTATGAACACTGAAGCTTTCTTT; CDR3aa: CASSPYRAMNTEAFF
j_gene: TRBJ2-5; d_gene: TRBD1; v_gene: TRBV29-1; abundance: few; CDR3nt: TGCAGCGTTGAAGAAATCAGGGGGGAGACCCAGTACTTC; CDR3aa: CSVEEIRGETQYF
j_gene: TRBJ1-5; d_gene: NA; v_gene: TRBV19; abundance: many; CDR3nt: TGTGCCAGTAATGAGCGGCCCCAGCATTTT; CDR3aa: CASNERPQHF
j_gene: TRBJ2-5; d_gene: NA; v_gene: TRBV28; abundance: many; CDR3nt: TGTGCCAGCAGGAAGGGGGGAGAGACCCAGTACTTC; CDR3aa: CASRKGGETQYF
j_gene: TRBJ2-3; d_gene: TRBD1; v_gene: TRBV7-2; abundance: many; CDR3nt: TGTGCCAGCAGCTTAGGTACAGGGGGAGGAGATACGCAGTATTTT; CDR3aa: CASSLGTGGGDTQYF
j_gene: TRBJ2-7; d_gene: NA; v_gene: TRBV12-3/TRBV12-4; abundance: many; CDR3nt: TGTGCCAGCAGGATGGGGACGTCCTCCTACGAGCAGTACTTC; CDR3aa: CASRMGTSSYEQYF
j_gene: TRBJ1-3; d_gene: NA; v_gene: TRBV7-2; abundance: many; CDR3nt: TGTGCCAGCAGCTTAGATATCGGAAACACCATATATTTT; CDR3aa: CASSLDIGNTIYF
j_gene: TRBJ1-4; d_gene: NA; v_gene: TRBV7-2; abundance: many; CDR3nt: TGTGCCAGCAGCTTAGGTCGCAGGGAAAAACTGTTTTTT; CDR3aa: CASSLGRREKLFF
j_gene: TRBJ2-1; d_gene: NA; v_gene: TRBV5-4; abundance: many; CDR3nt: TGTGCCAGCACTAACAGGGTGAATAACAATGAGCAGTTCTTC; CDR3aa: CASTNRVNNNEQFF
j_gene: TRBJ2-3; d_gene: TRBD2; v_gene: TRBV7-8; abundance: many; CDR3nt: TGTGCCAGCGCCGCTAAGCGGGACCGCACAGATACGCAGTATTTT; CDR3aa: CASAAKRDRTDTQYF
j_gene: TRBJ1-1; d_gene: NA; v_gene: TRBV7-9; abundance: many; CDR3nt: TGTGCCAGCAGCTTGTATGGGGACACTGAAGCTTTCTTT; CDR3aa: CASSLYGDTEAFF
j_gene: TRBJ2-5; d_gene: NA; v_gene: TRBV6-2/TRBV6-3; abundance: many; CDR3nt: TGTGCCAGCAGTTACCAGCGAGCCTCCGGGACCCAGTACTTC; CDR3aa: CASSYQRASGTQYF
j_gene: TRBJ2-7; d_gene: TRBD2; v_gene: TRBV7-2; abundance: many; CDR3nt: TGTGCCAGCAGCTTCACTAGCGGGTACGAGCAGTACTTC; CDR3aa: CASSFTSGYEQYF
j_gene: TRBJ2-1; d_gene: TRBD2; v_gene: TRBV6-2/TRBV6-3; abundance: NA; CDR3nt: TGTGCCAGCAGTCAAGGCGGGGGAACTAACAATGAGCAGTTCTTC; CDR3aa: CASSQGGGTNNEQFF
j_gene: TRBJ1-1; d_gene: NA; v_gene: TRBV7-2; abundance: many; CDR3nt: TGTGCCAGCAGCTTATGGGGAAGGGGGAGATCTGAAGCTTTCTTT; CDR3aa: CASSLWGRGRSEAFF
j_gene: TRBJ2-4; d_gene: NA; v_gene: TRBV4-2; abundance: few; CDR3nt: TGTGCCAGCAGCCCCCTGGCTCTGGGTGACGGCAAAAACATTCAGTACTTC; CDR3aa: CASSPLALGDGKNIQYF
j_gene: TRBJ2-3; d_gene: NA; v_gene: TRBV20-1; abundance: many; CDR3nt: TGCAGTGCTAGAGATTACCGCACAGATACGCAGTATTTT; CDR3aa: CSARDYRTDTQYF
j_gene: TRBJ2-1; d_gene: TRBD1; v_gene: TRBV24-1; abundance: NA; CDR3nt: TGTGCCACCAGTACGGACAGGAACAATGAGCAGTTCTTC; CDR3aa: CATSTDRNNEQFF
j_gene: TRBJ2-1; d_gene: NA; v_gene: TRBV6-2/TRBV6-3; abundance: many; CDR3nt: TGTGCCAGCAGTCCGCCCCCCGACTTCGCCCACAATGAGCAGTTCTTC; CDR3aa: CASSPPPDFAHNEQFF